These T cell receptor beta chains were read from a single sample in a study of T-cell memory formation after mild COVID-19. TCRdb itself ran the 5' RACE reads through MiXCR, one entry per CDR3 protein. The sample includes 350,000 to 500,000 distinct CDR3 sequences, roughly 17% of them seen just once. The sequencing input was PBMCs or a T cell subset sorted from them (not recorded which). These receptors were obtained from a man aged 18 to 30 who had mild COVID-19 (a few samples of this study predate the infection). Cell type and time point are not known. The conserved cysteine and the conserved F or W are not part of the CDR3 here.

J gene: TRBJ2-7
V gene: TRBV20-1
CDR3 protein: SASHRSIYEQY

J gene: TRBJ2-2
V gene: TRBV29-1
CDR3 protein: SVVGTGLPTGELF

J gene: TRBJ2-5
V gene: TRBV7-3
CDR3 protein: ASSPSPGETQY

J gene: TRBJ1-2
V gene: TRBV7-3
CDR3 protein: ASSPTGVGGYGYT

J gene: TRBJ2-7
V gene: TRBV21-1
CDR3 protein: ASSKSLGVHEQY

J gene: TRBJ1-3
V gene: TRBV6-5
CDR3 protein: ASKSRKGSSGNTIY

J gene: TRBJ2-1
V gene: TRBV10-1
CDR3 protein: ASTPGLGNEQF

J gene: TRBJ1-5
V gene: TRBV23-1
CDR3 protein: ASTQDRTDQPQH

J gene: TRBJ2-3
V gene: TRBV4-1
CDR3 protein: ASSTQGTGEADTQY

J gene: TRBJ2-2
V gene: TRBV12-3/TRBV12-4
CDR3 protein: ASSLDRNTGELF

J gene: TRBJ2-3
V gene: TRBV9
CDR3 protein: ASSVQLGTDTQY

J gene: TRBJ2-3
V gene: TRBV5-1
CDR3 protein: ASSSAGRDTDTQY

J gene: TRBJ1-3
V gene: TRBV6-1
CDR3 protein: ASSEYWRKAASGNTIY

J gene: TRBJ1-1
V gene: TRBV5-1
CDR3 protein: ASSLQGQEAF

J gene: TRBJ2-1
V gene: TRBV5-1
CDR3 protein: ASSFGTAGMDKQF

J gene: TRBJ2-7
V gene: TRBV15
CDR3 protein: ATSRDPKGNYEQY

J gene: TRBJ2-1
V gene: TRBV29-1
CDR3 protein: SVVQYNEQF

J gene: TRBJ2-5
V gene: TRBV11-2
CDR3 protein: ASSLVTGIEETQY

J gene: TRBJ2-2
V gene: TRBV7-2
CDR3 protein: ASSFSGGAVPGELF

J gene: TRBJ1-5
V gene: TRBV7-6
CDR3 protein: ASSPRYSNQPQH

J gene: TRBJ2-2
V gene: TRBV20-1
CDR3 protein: SARVGWQGGTGELF

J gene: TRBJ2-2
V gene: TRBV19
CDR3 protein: ASSTITNTNTGELF

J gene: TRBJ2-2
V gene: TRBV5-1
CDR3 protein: ASSLNRGEELF

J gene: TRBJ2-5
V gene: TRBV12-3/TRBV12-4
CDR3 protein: ASRSGLQETQY

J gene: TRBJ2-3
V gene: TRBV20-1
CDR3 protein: SPRGMGTDTQY

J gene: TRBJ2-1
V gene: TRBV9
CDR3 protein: ASSSHPGQGAYNEQF

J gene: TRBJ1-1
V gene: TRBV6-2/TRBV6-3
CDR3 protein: ASSVRTGGVPEAF

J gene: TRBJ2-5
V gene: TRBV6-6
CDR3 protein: ASSYSFENGETQY

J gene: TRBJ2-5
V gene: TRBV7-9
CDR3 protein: ASSLSIGARETQY

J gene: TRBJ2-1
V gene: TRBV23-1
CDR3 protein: ASRPTGTSGAMINNEQF

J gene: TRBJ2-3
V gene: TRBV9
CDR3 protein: ASSVVGLAWGRSRTDTQY

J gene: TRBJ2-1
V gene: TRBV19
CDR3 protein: ASSIRDEIDEQF

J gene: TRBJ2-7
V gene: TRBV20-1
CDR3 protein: SAREYNGHLEQY

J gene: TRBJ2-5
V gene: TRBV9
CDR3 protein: ASSVGLAAGETQY

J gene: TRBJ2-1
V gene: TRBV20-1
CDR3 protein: SAVRSGGASNEQF

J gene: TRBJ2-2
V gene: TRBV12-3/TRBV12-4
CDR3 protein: ATSSLAGGQLF

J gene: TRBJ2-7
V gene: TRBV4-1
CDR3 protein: ASSQPRAYEQY

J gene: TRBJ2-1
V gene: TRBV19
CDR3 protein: ASSRGIGQSEQF

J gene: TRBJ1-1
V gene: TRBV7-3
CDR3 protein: ASRLGTGKEAF

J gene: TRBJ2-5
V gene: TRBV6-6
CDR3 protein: ASRSLETQY

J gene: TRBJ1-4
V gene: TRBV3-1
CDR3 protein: ASSQEKYHSEGVKLF

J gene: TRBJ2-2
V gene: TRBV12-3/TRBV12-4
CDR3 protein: ASSLDRGADTGELF

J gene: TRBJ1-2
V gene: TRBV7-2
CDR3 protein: ASSRTGGGYGYT

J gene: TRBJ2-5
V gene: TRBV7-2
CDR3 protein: ASGRAQETQY

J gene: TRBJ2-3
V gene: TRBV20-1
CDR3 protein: SARSPGTGIDTQY

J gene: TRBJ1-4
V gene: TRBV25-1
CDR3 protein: ASRGATNEKLF

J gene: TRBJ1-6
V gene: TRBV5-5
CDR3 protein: ASSLEGLAPLH